A single sample gave rise to the 28 T cell receptor beta chains below, sequenced in a study of T cell responses to AZD1222 COVID-19 vaccine. Profiling relied on immunoSEQ multiplex PCR, and the TCRdb table lists in-frame clones only, not all of them. The top ten hold 4.5% to 5.5% of the sample, which has around 60,000 clones, about 90% seen once. Sequenced material: peripheral blood, taken on day 0 of AZD1222 vaccination. These receptors were collected from an adult in good health.

Only one count was recorded for this clone. V gene TRBV18 combines with J gene TRBJ2-2; no clear D. This CDR3 has 14 amino acids. With 0 bases removed from V and 6 bases from J, the gap between germline ends came to 8 bases. CDR1 is KGHSH, CDR2 LQKENI, per germline. The CDR3 nucleotides are TGTGCCAGCTCACCACCGTGGCCGGCCGGGGAGCTGTTTTTT. Its protein is CASSPPWPAGELFF.

The gene calls are TRBV6-5 and TRBJ2-1; D might be TRBD1 or TRBD2, each matching 5 bases. This CDR3 contains 13 residues. Trimming pared 3 bases from V and 10 bases from J, leaving 13 bases between. Per germline, CDR1 MNHEY and CDR2 SVGAGI. The CDR3 coding sequence is TGTGCCAGCAGTTATCCCTGGGGGAAAGAGCAGTTCTTC. Amino acids: CASSYPWGKEQFF.

The chain joins TRBV2 to TRBJ1-1; 8 positions agree with TRBD1. Germline V gene lookup returns CDR1 SNHLY and CDR2 FYNNEI. This CDR3 comprises 14 residues. V was pared by 7 bases and J by 3 bases, with 7 bases of the junction left unmatched. In nucleotides, the CDR3 is TGTGCCAGCACCGACGGACAGGGCGACACTGAAGCTTTCTTT. This translates into CASTDGQGDTEAFF.

The chain has TRBV15 and TRBJ1-1; D remains ambiguous. The CDR3 covers 13 residues. V was shortened by 1 base and J by 8 bases, with 11 bases between the two germline ends. Germline V CDR1 and CDR2: LNHNV, YYDKDF (reference sequence). Written as DNA, the CDR3 is TGTGCCACCAGCAGAGTGGCGGCGCCGGAAGCTTTCTTT. Translation gives CATSRVAAPEAFF.

V gene TRBV11-2 combines with J gene TRBJ2-2; 9 bases align to TRBD1. V lost 6 bases to trimming and J lost 4 bases; unmatched junction nucleotides: 9. This CDR3 is 16 amino acids long. CDR1 SGHAT and CDR2 FQNNGV come from the germline V gene. The CDR3 coding sequence is TGTGCCAGCAGGACTTTACAGGGGGCGCGCACCGGGGAGCTGTTTTTT. Encoded protein: CASRTLQGARTGELFF.

The V and J genes are TRBV5-1 and TRBJ1-1; 7 nucleotides align to TRBD1. Trimming at V came to 0 bases and at J to 11 bases, leaving 10 bases not matched to a gene. The V gene's germline CDR1 is SGHRS and CDR2 YFSETQ. This CDR3 contains 14 residues. CDR3 DNA: TGCGCCAGCAGCTTGGGAGGGGGCGGAATGGGTGCTTTCTTT. Amino acid sequence: CASSLGGGGMGAFF.

The V gene is TRBV2, the J gene TRBJ1-4; D is ambiguous. Germline V gene sequence: CDR1 SNHLY, CDR2 FYNNEI. Deletions cut 5 bases from V and 6 bases from J, with 10 bases between. This CDR3 comprises 13 residues. The CDR3 loop is CASSSLDDEKLFF. CDR3 in DNA: TGTGCCAGCAGTTCCCTGGACGATGAAAAACTGTTTTTT.

The table lists this clone with a count of one. The chain recombines TRBV18 with TRBJ1-1, with D unclear. The CDR3 is 13 amino acids. V was pared by 2 bases and J by 1 base, with 5 bases between. Per germline, CDR1 KGHSH and CDR2 LQKENI. CDR3 region: CASSPAGNTEAFF. CDR3 coding DNA: TGTGCCAGCTCACCAGCGGGGAACACTGAAGCTTTCTTT. Looking up the rest from reference TRBV18 and TRBJ1-1 gives the full variable domain: NAGVMQNPRHLVRRRGQEARLRCSPMKGHSHVYWYRQLPEEGLKFMVYLQKENIIDESGMPKERFSAEFPKEGPSILRIQQVVRGDSAAYFCASSPAGNTEAFFGQGTRLTVV.

The chain couples TRBV6-5 to TRBJ1-6; D is ambiguous. V lost 7 bases to trimming and J lost 6 bases, with 13 bases between them. In germline, CDR1 is MNHEY, CDR2 SVGAGI. The CDR3 sequence is 14 residues long. The chain's CDR3 is CASTLLAVNSPLHF. The CDR3, as DNA: TGTGCCAGCACCCTGCTAGCTGTTAATTCACCCCTCCACTTT.

The chain couples TRBV5-1 to TRBJ1-1; no reliable D call. The CDR3 is 14 residues long. With 2 bases removed from V and 1 base from J, the gap between germline ends came to 9 bases. Germline V CDR1 and CDR2: SGHRS, YFSETQ. In DNA, the CDR3 is TGCGCCAGCAGCTTAATTGGGGAGAACACTGAAGCTTTCTTT. The encoded protein is CASSLIGENTEAFF.

This sequence joins TRBV19 and TRBJ1-3; D ambiguous. Germline V CDR1 and CDR2: LNHDA, SQIVND (reference sequence). Trimming shortened V by 8 bases and J by 0 bases, and 14 bases separated the two germline ends. The CDR3 covers 15 residues. The CDR3 bases are TGTGCCAGTCAAGAAGACCATTCCTCTGGAAACACCATATATTTT. Amino acid sequence: CASQEDHSSGNTIYF.

Only a few counts were recorded for this clone. The chain recombines TRBV4-1 with TRBJ1-5; no definite D call. The germline gives CDR1 MGHRA, CDR2 YSYEKL. The length of the CDR3 is 15 residues. V lost 1 base, J lost 0 bases, and 7 bases lay in between. CDR3 in amino acids: CASSQGEVSNQPQHF. DNA of the CDR3: TGCGCCAGCAGCCAAGGTGAAGTTAGCAATCAGCCCCAGCATTTT.

J is TRBJ1-1 and V is TRBV3-1 (or the pseudogene TRBV3-2), with D perhaps TRBD1 (5 bases). The CDR3 contains 14 residues. The germline V and J ends were trimmed by 1 base and 1 base, with 7 bases remaining between them. The germline V gene has CDR1 LGHDT and CDR2 YNNKEL (reference sequence). The DNA of the CDR3 is TGTGCCAGCAGCCAAGCAGGGCCGAACACTGAAGCTTTCTTT. It yields the protein CASSQAGPNTEAFF.

The chain couples TRBV2 to TRBJ2-1; TRBD2 matches 8 bases. Per the germline V gene, CDR1 is SNHLY and CDR2 is FYNNEI. CDR3 length: 12 amino acids. The V and J ends lost 8 bases and 6 bases, in that order; junction bases with no gene match: 3. For the CDR3, the DNA is TGTGCCAGCGGAGGACTAGCCAATGAGCAGTTCTTC. Translation gives CASGGLANEQFF.

The chain has TRBV7-3 and TRBJ2-3; perhaps TRBD2 as D (7 bases). The CDR3 has 15 amino acids. The germline CDR1 and CDR2 sequences are SGHTA and FQGTGA. Trimming took off 5 bases at V and 2 bases at J, with 14 bases between the two ends. In DNA form, the CDR3 reads TGTGCCAGCAGCCGGGGGGCTCACTTCACAGATACGCAGTATTTT. As protein: CASSRGAHFTDTQYF. Full variable domain (outside the CDR3, taken from reference TRBV7-3 and TRBJ2-3): GAGVSQTPSNKVTEKGKYVELRCDPISGHTALYWYRQSLGQGPEFLIYFQGTGAADDSGLPNDRFFAVRPEGSVSTLKIQRTERGDSAVYLCASSRGAHFTDTQYFGPGTRLTVL.

The chain uses TRBV5-4 and TRBJ1-6, with a weak D call TRBD1 (5 bases). The CDR3 runs to 14 residues. Trimming cost V 0 bases and J 10 bases, with 11 bases left between them. Germline CDR1 is SGHNT and CDR2 is YYREEE (reference sequence). The CDR3 DNA follows: TGTGCCAGCAGCTTGGCCGGGCGGGGCTCACCCCTCCACTTT. Translated, it gives CASSLAGRGSPLHF.

V is TRBV6-1 and J is TRBJ2-3; D gene uncertain. The CDR3 contains 14 residues. The V gene's germline CDR1 is MNHNS and CDR2 SASEGT. Trimming removed 3 bases at V and 0 bases at J, with 7 bases between. In nucleotides, the CDR3 is TGTGCCAGCAGTGAGACTCCTAGCACAGATACGCAGTATTTT. Translating it yields CASSETPSTDTQYF.

V and J are TRBV12-3 or TRBV12-4 and TRBJ1-1; maybe TRBD1 (6 bases). Trimming took off 7 bases at V and 6 bases at J, with 12 bases between the two ends. CDR3 size: 12 residues. CDR3: CASTLEGAEAFF. The CDR3 DNA follows: TGTGCCAGCACCCTCGAGGGGGCTGAAGCTTTCTTT.

The CDR3 DNA follows: TGTGCCAGCTCACCACTACAGGACACTGAAGCTTTCTTT. This encodes CASSPLQDTEAFF. The chain recombines TRBV18 with TRBJ1-1, with D possibly matching TRBD1 (5 bases). CDR3 length: 13 amino acids. V lost 1 base to trimming and J lost 3 bases, with 6 bases between them. Looked up from germline, CDR1 is KGHSH and CDR2 is LQKENI.

The genes are TRBV2 and TRBJ2-2; 7 bases fit TRBD1. V was pared by 6 bases and J by 0 bases, with 4 bases of the junction left unmatched. The CDR3 extends over 15 amino acids. The germline V gene has CDR1 SNHLY and CDR2 FYNNEI. CDR3 sequence: CASRVGQANTGELFF. DNA of the CDR3: TGTGCCAGCAGGGTAGGACAGGCGAACACCGGGGAGCTGTTTTTT.

The chain employs TRBV19 and TRBJ2-5; no clear D gene. V was shortened by 3 bases and J by 3 bases, with 8 bases between the two germline ends. In germline, CDR1 is LNHDA, CDR2 SQIVND (reference sequence). The length of the CDR3 is 13 residues. CDR3 amino acids: CASSMGTKETQYF. In nucleotides, the CDR3 is TGTGCCAGTAGTATGGGTACGAAAGAGACCCAGTACTTC.

The chain employs TRBV30 and TRBJ1-1, with D unresolved. The germline gives CDR1 GTSNPN, CDR2 SVGIG (reference sequence). V dropped 0 bases and J dropped 0 bases, with 8 bases sitting between them. There are 14 residues in the CDR3. The CDR3 DNA reads as TGTGCCTGGAGTGTAGGGCGGGTGAACACTGAAGCTTTCTTT. Protein product: CAWSVGRVNTEAFF.

The rearrangement joins TRBV20-1 to TRBJ1-2; the D gene is possibly TRBD1 (6 bases). The CDR3 has 11 amino acids. Germline assignment: CDR1 DFQATT and CDR2 SNEGSKA (reference sequence). The CDR3 protein is CTTGLGYGYTF. Written as DNA, the CDR3 is TGCACCACAGGGCTCGGCTATGGCTACACCTTC.

This chain links TRBV29-1 with TRBJ1-1; D unclear. CDR1 and CDR2 (germline): SQVTM, ANQGSEA. CDR3 size: 13 residues. Trimming removed 3 bases from V and 7 bases from J, with 15 bases in between. CDR3 DNA sequence: TGCAGCGTTGACATGGAAAGAGGTGGTGAAGCTTTCTTT. Encoded protein: CSVDMERGGEAFF. Together with reference TRBV29-1 and TRBJ1-1, the CDR3 gives the full variable domain: SAVISQKPSRDICQRGTSLTIQCQVDSQVTMMFWYRQQPGQSLTLIATANQGSEATYESGFVIDKFPISRPNLTFSTLTVSNMSPEDSSIYLCSVDMERGGEAFFGQGTRLTVV.

The chain employs TRBV30 and TRBJ1-2; no reliable D call. V gave up 2 bases and J gave up 6 bases, with 7 bases separating them. The germline V gene encodes CDR1 GTSNPN and CDR2 SVGIG (reference sequence). The CDR3 length is 11 residues. The CDR3 nucleotides are TGTGCCTGGAGTCTGCAAAATGGCTACACCTTC. The encoded protein is CAWSLQNGYTF.

The chain couples TRBV5-1 to TRBJ2-7; D tentatively reads TRBD1 or TRBD2 (5 bases each). Germline V gene lookup returns CDR1 SGHRS and CDR2 YFSETQ. Between the trimmed V and J ends, which lost 5 bases and 2 bases, there was a span of 14 bases. CDR3 length: 14 amino acids. The CDR3 here is CASRITGLAYEQYF. The CDR3 DNA is TGCGCCAGCAGGATAACAGGACTCGCCTACGAGCAGTACTTC.

The rearrangement links TRBV5-4 to TRBJ2-1; D is uncertain. V lost 0 bases to trimming and J lost 0 bases, with 1 base between them. CDR3 length equals 13 residues. Germline V gene data show CDR1 as SGHNT and CDR2 as YYREEE (reference sequence). The CDR3 DNA follows: TGTGCCAGCAGCTTGGTCTCCTACAATGAGCAGTTCTTC. Translating it yields CASSLVSYNEQFF. Full variable domain (missing parts from reference TRBV5-4 and TRBJ2-1): ETGVTQSPTHLIKTRGQQVTLRCSSQSGHNTVSWYQQALGQGPQFIFQYYREEENGRGNFPPRFSGLQFPNYSSELNVNALELDDSALYLCASSLVSYNEQFFGPGTRLTVL.

This clone is a singleton in its sample. This chain joins TRBV5-1 and TRBJ1-4; D might be TRBD1 (6 bases). The ends were cut back, 5 bases at V and 7 bases at J, with 21 bases in the middle. There are 16 residues in the CDR3. Germline loops: CDR1 SGHRS, CDR2 YFSETQ. Here the CDR3 DNA reads TGCGCCAGCAGGGAAATTGGGGGCGGTTTTACTGAAAAACTGTTTTTT. Protein sequence: CASREIGGGFTEKLFF.